Listed below are T cell receptor beta chains from one sample, sequenced in a study of radiotherapy plus CTLA-4 blockade in lung cancer. The repertoire was sequenced with immunoSEQ multiplex PCR; TCRdb's copy has only in-frame clones and lacks some. The sample holds over 60,000 clones, around nine tenths seen once. Source: peripheral blood, taken from a patient treated with radiotherapy plus ipilimumab. The receptor source for this set is a human donor with non-small cell lung cancer that progressed on radiotherapy plus ipilimumab. Each CDR3 is given with its conserved first and last residue. Each record gives: V gene, D gene, clone size, J gene, CDR3 protein, CDR3 DNA. A D gene is named only where the DNA matches it firmly. Part of the rows lack a size; the others show once, few, many or a class for expanded clones.

v_call: TRBV11-3; d_call: TRBD2; clone_size: .; j_call: TRBJ2-3; cdr3_aa: CASSLGLAGGTDTQYF; cdr3_nt: TGTGCCAGCAGCTTGGGACTAGCGGGAGGAACAGATACGCAGTATTTT
v_call: TRBV10-3; d_call: .; clone_size: once; j_call: TRBJ2-1; cdr3_aa: CAISDEGSYNEQFF; cdr3_nt: TGTGCCATCAGTGACGAGGGCTCCTACAATGAGCAGTTCTTC
v_call: TRBV15; d_call: .; clone_size: .; j_call: TRBJ2-5; cdr3_aa: CATRRGGETQYF; cdr3_nt: TGTGCCACCAGGCGGGGCGGGGAGACCCAGTACTTC
v_call: TRBV9; d_call: .; clone_size: once; j_call: TRBJ2-1; cdr3_aa: CASSPGAHEQFF; cdr3_nt: TGTGCCAGCAGCCCAGGAGCGCATGAGCAGTTCTTC
v_call: TRBV9; d_call: .; clone_size: .; j_call: TRBJ2-7; cdr3_aa: CASSVGEGPAYEQYF; cdr3_nt: TGTGCCAGCAGCGTAGGCGAGGGACCGGCGTACGAGCAGTACTTC
v_call: TRBV5-4; d_call: .; clone_size: .; j_call: TRBJ1-1; cdr3_aa: CASSLEGVTEAFF; cdr3_nt: TGTGCCAGCAGCTTGGAGGGTGTGACTGAAGCTTTCTTT
v_call: TRBV2; d_call: TRBD1; clone_size: once; j_call: TRBJ2-7; cdr3_aa: CASLGQGPYEQYF; cdr3_nt: TGTGCCAGTTTGGGACAGGGTCCCTACGAGCAGTACTTC
v_call: TRBV19; d_call: .; clone_size: .; j_call: TRBJ2-3; cdr3_aa: CASSIMTTTLDTQYF; cdr3_nt: TGTGCCAGTAGTATTATGACTACTACTTTGGATACGCAGTATTTT
v_call: TRBV5-6; d_call: .; clone_size: .; j_call: TRBJ2-1; cdr3_aa: CASSLEGYEQFF; cdr3_nt: TGTGCCAGCAGCTTGGAGGGGTATGAGCAGTTCTTC
v_call: TRBV7-2; d_call: .; clone_size: .; j_call: TRBJ1-5; cdr3_aa: CASSLEGLYSNQPQHF; cdr3_nt: TGTGCCAGCAGCTTAGAAGGCTTGTATAGCAATCAGCCCCAGCATTTT
v_call: TRBV28; d_call: .; clone_size: .; j_call: TRBJ2-3; cdr3_aa: CASSYTIASTDTQYF; cdr3_nt: TGTGCCAGCAGTTACACGATAGCTAGCACAGATACGCAGTATTTT